The next 25 T cell receptor beta chains were all read from a single sample in a study of blood T cell repertoires in COVID-19. TCRdb keeps only in-frame clones here, not all; method: immunoSEQ multiplex PCR. The sample holds under 250,000 clones, more than 75% seen once. The sequenced material came from PBMCs or T cells enriched from blood (not recorded which). These receptors all come from a man younger than 45 with acute COVID-19.

The gene calls are TRBV5-1 and TRBJ1-1; D is possibly TRBD1 (5 bases). The CDR3 runs to 14 residues. Looked up from germline, CDR1 is SGHRS and CDR2 is YFSETQ. V was clipped by 2 bases and J by 1 base, with 9 bases between them. The CDR3 DNA sequence: TGCGCCAGCAGCTTTGGGGGGAGGAACACTGAAGCTTTCTTT. Its translation: CASSFGGRNTEAFF.

The chain links TRBV24-1 to TRBJ2-1; no definite D call. This CDR3 comprises 12 residues. Trimming removed 1 base at V and 8 bases at J, with 5 bases between. CDR1 and CDR2 from the germline V gene are KGHDR and SFDVKD. The DNA of the CDR3 is TGTGCCACCAGTGATTTTAATGATGAGCAGTTCTTC. The encoded protein is CATSDFNDEQFF.

For the CDR3, the DNA is TGCGCCAGCAGCTTCGGACTAGCGGGGGGGCGGCTCGATGAGCAGTTCTTC. It encodes CASSFGLAGGRLDEQFF. This sequence joins TRBV5-1 and TRBJ2-1; TRBD2 aligns across 15 bases. The germline V gene has CDR1 SGHRS and CDR2 YFSETQ. The CDR3 extends over 17 amino acids. The V segment lost 2 bases and the J segment 8 bases; nucleotides outside the gene matches: 8.

The chain recombines TRBV3-1 (or the pseudogene TRBV3-2) with TRBJ2-5; no definite D call. This CDR3 has 15 amino acids. Germline V CDR1 and CDR2: LGHDT, YNNKEL (reference sequence). The V gene lost 0 bases and the J gene lost 0 bases, with 8 bases spanning the gap. This chain's CDR3 is CASSQDSHHQETQYF. CDR3 DNA: TGTGCCAGCAGCCAAGATTCACACCACCAAGAGACCCAGTACTTC.

There are a few counts of this clone. This chain links TRBV7-9 with TRBJ2-5; no definite D call. The V end was cut by 5 bases, the J end by 4 bases, with 11 bases between. Germline V lookup: CDR1 SEHNR, CDR2 FQNEAQ (reference sequence). This CDR3 region has 13 residues. Here the CDR3 reads CASSANSGETQYF. The CDR3, as DNA: TGTGCCAGCAGCGCGAACTCGGGAGAGACCCAGTACTTC.

The gene calls are TRBV30 and TRBJ1-1; the D gene is possibly TRBD1 (6 bases). This CDR3 comprises 16 residues. CDR1 and CDR2 (germline): GTSNPN, SVGIG (reference sequence). The V gene lost 2 bases and the J gene lost 5 bases, with 21 bases spanning the gap. The DNA of the CDR3 is TGTGCCTGGAGTACCCCGGGACACAAGCCGGGGACTGAAGCTTTCTTT. Translation gives CAWSTPGHKPGTEAFF.

CDR3 loop: CASRWTGRSGQPQHF. In DNA form, the CDR3 reads TGTGCCAGCAGGTGGACAGGGCGGTCCGGTCAGCCCCAGCATTTT. The rearrangement uses TRBV28 and TRBJ1-5; 8 bases line up with TRBD1. Germline CDR1 reads MDHEN; CDR2 reads SYDVKM. J lost 6 bases, V lost 6 bases, and 10 bases had no gene match. This CDR3 is built from 15 residues.

There are a few counts of this clone. The chain recombines TRBV3-1 (or the pseudogene TRBV3-2) with TRBJ1-6; 8 bases are a match to TRBD1. Germline lookup yields CDR1 LGHDT and CDR2 YNNKEL (reference sequence). The CDR3 totals 19 residues. Unmatched junction bases numbered 15, after V lost 1 base and J lost 7 bases. The CDR3 DNA reads TGTGCCAGCAGCCAAGTAGGACCTGGGACAGGAGTAGGGAATTCACCCCTCCACTTT. This codes for CASSQVGPGTGVGNSPLHF.

The chain couples TRBV7-9 to TRBJ1-5; possibly TRBD1 for D (5 bases). Germline V gene lookup returns CDR1 SEHNR and CDR2 FQNEAQ (reference sequence). The CDR3 contains 15 residues. Trimming cost V 1 base and J 6 bases, with 13 bases left between them. The DNA for the CDR3 is TGTGCCAGCAGCTTAGGAGGGGAGGGAACTCAGCCCCAGCATTTT. Translation: CASSLGGEGTQPQHF. The whole variable domain, filled in from reference TRBV7-9 and TRBJ1-5, reads DTGVSQNPRHKITKRGQNVTFRCDPISEHNRLYWYRQTLGQGPEFLTYFQNEAQLEKSRLLSDRFSAERPKGSFSTLEIQRTEQGDSAMYLCASSLGGEGTQPQHFGDGTRLSIL.

This chain uses TRBV10-3 with TRBJ1-1; D is undetermined. CDR3 size: 12 residues. V was clipped by 6 bases and J by 7 bases, with 12 bases between them. Germline V gene sequence: CDR1 ENHRY, CDR2 SYGVKD. The CDR3 protein is CAIRLTENEAFF. CDR3 coding DNA: TGTGCCATCAGGTTAACAGAAAATGAAGCTTTCTTT.

The rearrangement uses TRBV6-4 and TRBJ2-1, with TRBD2 matching over 15 bases. Trimming took 6 bases from V and 8 from J; bases not matched to a gene: 8. This CDR3 region has 16 residues. Germline CDR1 is MRHNA and CDR2 is SNTAGT. The CDR3, as DNA: TGTGCCAGCAGCCCTGGACTAGCGGGGGGGCACGATGAGCAGTTCTTC. It codes for CASSPGLAGGHDEQFF.

The rearrangement links TRBV25-1 to TRBJ1-2; no clear D gene. Germline loops: CDR1 MGHDK, CDR2 SYGVNS. The CDR3 loop spans 16 amino acids. Trimming cost V 0 bases and J 4 bases, with 15 bases left between them. The CDR3: CASSEYSFRSPYGYTF. The CDR3 region has the DNA TGTGCCAGCAGTGAATATTCTTTTCGGTCGCCCTATGGCTACACCTTC.

J is TRBJ2-7 and V is TRBV6-1; D is uncertain. The germline V gene has CDR1 MNHNS and CDR2 SASEGT. The length of the CDR3 is 12 residues. V lost 0 bases to trimming and J lost 3 bases, with 3 bases between them. The CDR3 spells CASSEARYEQYF. The CDR3 DNA reads as TGTGCCAGCAGTGAAGCGCGCTACGAGCAGTACTTC.

This clone was found once. The genes are TRBV28 and TRBJ1-1; D gene ambiguous. Trimming removed 5 bases from V and 9 bases from J, with 10 bases in between. The length of the CDR3 is 11 residues. Germline CDR1 and CDR2: MDHEN and SYDVKM. CDR3 nucleotide sequence: TGTGCCAGCAGTGCCGCCGAGAAAGCTTTCTTT. Translated, it gives CASSAAEKAFF.

This chain joins TRBV7-9 and TRBJ2-2, with D possibly TRBD2 on 6 matching bases. Germline V gene sequence: CDR1 SEHNR, CDR2 FQNEAQ (reference sequence). The CDR3 contains 12 residues. V dropped 4 bases and J dropped 6 bases, with 6 bases sitting between them. In nucleotides, the CDR3 is TGTGCCAGCAGCTGGGAGGCCGGGGAGCTGTTTTTT. As protein: CASSWEAGELFF.

V gene TRBV19 combines with J gene TRBJ1-2, with D perhaps matching TRBD1 (6 bases). This CDR3 has 14 residues. Germline values: CDR1 LNHDA, CDR2 SQIVND (reference sequence). V was shortened by 5 bases and J by 8 bases, with 18 bases between the two germline ends. CDR3 DNA sequence: TGTGCCAGTAGTTTCGCGGGACTAGGGGGAGGCTACACCTTC. This translates into CASSFAGLGGGYTF.

J is TRBJ1-3 and V is TRBV5-3; no clear D gene. TRBV5-3 is noted as an ORF with a role that remains uncertain. The CDR3 length is 12 residues. V was shortened by 4 bases and J by 4 bases, with 6 bases between the two germline ends. As DNA, the CDR3 is TGTGCCAGAAGCCCCAGAGGAAACACCATATATTTT. It codes for CARSPRGNTIYF.

The rearrangement joins TRBV19 to TRBJ2-3, with D perhaps matching TRBD2 (6 bases). The CDR3 totals 13 residues. Trimming stripped 2 bases from V and 4 bases from J, with 7 bases between. The germline CDR1 and CDR2 sequences are LNHDA and SQIVND (reference sequence). DNA for the CDR3: TGTGCCAGTAGTATAAGACTAGCAGATACGCAGTATTTT. Its protein product is CASSIRLADTQYF.

The chain links TRBV6-5 to TRBJ1-5; possibly TRBD1 for D (6 bases). Trimming took off 4 bases at V and 3 bases at J, with 10 bases between the two ends. CDR3 length: 14 residues. CDR1 and CDR2 from the germline V gene are MNHEY and SVGAGI. CDR3: CASSFAGANQPQHF. The CDR3 DNA is TGTGCCAGCAGTTTTGCAGGGGCCAATCAGCCCCAGCATTTT.

The rearrangement uses TRBV2 and TRBJ2-5, with TRBD1 as a possible D gene (6 bases). There are 13 residues in the CDR3. V lost 2 bases, J lost 8 bases, and 12 bases lay in between. Germline V gene sequence: CDR1 SNHLY, CDR2 FYNNEI. CDR3 amino acids: CASSELPGETQYF. CDR3 DNA sequence: TGTGCCAGCAGTGAACTTCCAGGGGAAACCCAGTACTTC.

V gene TRBV28 combines with J gene TRBJ1-1; the D is unclear. Germline CDR1 and CDR2: MDHEN and SYDVKM. The length of the CDR3 is 12 residues. The V gene lost 2 bases and the J gene lost 7 bases, with 8 bases spanning the gap. In DNA form, the CDR3 reads TGTGCCAGCAGTTTACGGGTGGGTGAAGCTTTCTTT. Its protein product is CASSLRVGEAFF.

This chain connects TRBV4-2 to TRBJ1-1; TRBD1 matches 7 bases. The CDR3 spans 15 residues. CDR1 is LGHNA and CDR2 is YNFKEQ in the germline V gene. Germline trimming cut 1 base from V and 4 bases from J; bases unmatched to any gene: 6. The CDR3 loop is CASSQVAGQPTEAFF. The CDR3 region has the DNA TGTGCCAGCAGCCAAGTTGCGGGACAGCCCACTGAAGCTTTCTTT.

The chain has TRBV6-5 and TRBJ1-2; D is possibly TRBD1 (5 bases). The CDR3 covers 14 residues. Per germline, CDR1 MNHEY and CDR2 SVGAGI. The V end lost 6 bases, the J end lost 5 bases, and 16 bases lay between the germline ends. CDR3 nucleotide sequence: TGTGCCAGCAGACTCATTGCAGGGCCTTATGGCTACACCTTC. It is translated as CASRLIAGPYGYTF.

This rearrangement joins TRBV2 to TRBJ1-1; D call uncertain. This CDR3 is 13 amino acids long. Trimming removed 6 bases at V and 3 bases at J, with 11 bases between. CDR1 is SNHLY, CDR2 FYNNEI, per germline. The CDR3 here is CASSPLPDTEAFF. CDR3 coding DNA: TGTGCCAGCAGCCCCCTTCCAGACACTGAAGCTTTCTTT.

The V call is TRBV4-2, the J call TRBJ2-3, with 11 bases lining up with TRBD2. Trimming removed 0 bases from V and 4 bases from J; junction bases left unmatched: 3. CDR1 and CDR2 from the germline V gene are LGHNA and YNFKEQ. This CDR3 comprises 16 residues. CDR3 sequence: CASSQDSSGGPDTQYF. CDR3 nucleotide sequence: TGTGCCAGCAGCCAAGATTCTAGCGGGGGGCCAGATACGCAGTATTTT.